Listed below are T cell receptor beta chains from one sample, sequenced in a study of T cell responses to AZD1222 COVID-19 vaccine. TCRdb's table, derived via immunoSEQ multiplex PCR, lists solely in-frame clones and lacks some. The sample holds roughly 91,000 clones; about 85% are singletons and the top ten take approximately 2.9%. The specimen comprised peripheral blood, sampled on day 0 of AZD1222 vaccination. The receptors were sampled from an adult in good health. Both conserved end residues are part of each CDR3. The order of the fields is D gene, V gene, J gene, clone size, CDR3 protein, CDR3 DNA. The D gene is left open where the match is weak. The size of a clone is reported for some rows only, either as once, few or many, or as a class for expanded clones.

-,TRBV4-1,TRBJ1-5,-,CASSQGEGSSNQPQHF,TGCGCCAGCAGCCAAGGCGAGGGGAGTAGCAATCAGCCCCAGCATTTT
-,TRBV9,TRBJ2-1,-,CASSTDSYNEQFF,TGTGCCAGCAGCACGGACAGTTACAATGAGCAGTTCTTC
-,TRBV21-1,TRBJ2-7,-,CASEKYNSLHEQYF,TGTGCCAGCGAAAAGTACAACTCGCTCCACGAGCAGTACTTC
-,TRBV5-8,TRBJ1-2,-,CASSPMTPYGYTF,TGTGCCAGCAGCCCAATGACACCGTATGGCTACACCTTC
-,TRBV5-1,TRBJ2-1,-,CASSPPIDLGINEQFF,TGCGCCAGCAGCCCTCCGATCGACCTTGGTATCAATGAGCAGTTCTTC
-,TRBV19,TRBJ1-5,-,CASSAGEWGQPQHF,TGTGCCAGTAGTGCAGGGGAATGGGGACAGCCCCAGCATTTT
-,TRBV29-1,TRBJ2-3,few,CSVAGWIVTDTQYF,TGCAGCGTTGCAGGGTGGATAGTCACAGATACGCAGTATTTT
-,TRBV10-3,TRBJ1-1,-,CAITRDIGNTEAFF,TGTGCCATTACCAGGGACATAGGGAACACTGAAGCTTTCTTT
-,TRBV11-2,TRBJ1-5,-,CASSLDRTEGSGQPQHF,TGTGCCAGCAGCTTAGATCGGACAGAAGGATCCGGTCAGCCCCAGCATTTT
-,TRBV11-2,TRBJ2-3,-,CASSLGGSTDTQYF,TGTGCCAGCAGCTTAGGGGGTAGCACAGATACGCAGTATTTT
-,TRBV7-3,TRBJ2-1,once,CASSPELGGASSSLEQFF,TGTGCCAGCAGCCCAGAGCTCGGGGGAGCGTCAAGCTCTCTAGAGCAGTTCTTC
-,TRBV2,TRBJ2-5,-,CASSRPQLRQTQYF,TGTGCCAGCAGCCGTCCCCAGCTTCGGCAGACCCAGTACTTC
-,TRBV7-2,TRBJ1-4,-,CASSNGGRNEKLFF,TGTGCCAGCAGTAACGGGGGAAGAAATGAAAAACTGTTTTTT
-,TRBV3-1/TRBV3-2,TRBJ1-2,-,CASSQGGYGYTF,TGTGCCAGCAGCCAAGGAGGGTATGGCTACACCTTC
TRBD1,TRBV14,TRBJ1-2,few,CASSLRQGVGGYTF,TGTGCCAGCAGCCTAAGACAGGGAGTCGGTGGCTACACCTTC
-,TRBV7-9,TRBJ1-6,-,CASSSQGRESPLHF,TGTGCCAGCAGCTCCCAGGGACGGGAGTCACCCCTCCACTTT
-,TRBV7-9,TRBJ2-7,-,CASSSTIYSYEQYF,TGTGCCAGCAGCTCAACGATATACAGCTACGAGCAGTACTTC
-,TRBV6-5,TRBJ1-3,-,CASSYGTPRNTIYF,TGTGCCAGCAGTTACGGGACACCTCGAAACACCATATATTTT
-,TRBV7-9,TRBJ1-4,-,CASNVGAVSSATNEKLFF,TGTGCCAGCAATGTCGGGGCGGTCTCAAGTGCAACTAATGAAAAACTGTTTTTT
-,TRBV6-5,TRBJ2-7,-,CASSYGGGSYEQYF,TGTGCCAGCAGTTACGGAGGCGGATCCTACGAGCAGTACTTC
-,TRBV20-1,TRBJ2-1,-,CSATTLGEQFF,TGCAGTGCTACGACTTTAGGTGAGCAGTTCTTC
-,TRBV6-5,TRBJ1-5,-,CASTSRGAGNQPQHF,TGTGCCAGCACCTCGAGGGGAGCTGGCAATCAGCCCCAGCATTTT
-,TRBV3-1/TRBV3-2,TRBJ1-2,-,CASSQDIRAIYGYTF,TGTGCCAGCAGCCAAGATATTCGGGCGATCTATGGCTACACCTTC
-,TRBV5-1,TRBJ2-3,-,CASSFYHAPMDTQYF,TGTGCCAGCAGCTTTTACCACGCCCCCATGGATACGCAGTATTTT
TRBD1,TRBV5-6,TRBJ1-2,-,CASSFGTANYGYTF,TGTGCCAGCAGCTTTGGGACAGCGAACTATGGCTACACCTTC
TRBD2,TRBV27,TRBJ2-3,-,CASRRLADTQYF,TGTGCCAGTAGGAGACTAGCGGATACGCAGTATTTT
-,TRBV19,TRBJ2-2,once,CASSIRGLGGELFF,TGTGCCAGTAGTATTCGGGGGCTGGGCGGGGAGCTGTTTTTT
TRBD1,TRBV7-3,TRBJ1-3,-,CASSYTDRGDTIYF,TGTGCCAGCAGCTACACAGACAGGGGTGACACCATATATTTT
TRBD1,TRBV9,TRBJ2-3,-,CASSVAAGGITDTQYF,TGTGCCAGCAGCGTAGCAGCAGGGGGCATCACAGATACGCAGTATTTT
TRBD2,TRBV5-4,TRBJ2-2,-,CASSPRVPGGVGELFF,TGTGCCAGCAGCCCGCGGGTTCCGGGGGGAGTCGGGGAGCTGTTTTTT
-,TRBV4-1,TRBJ2-1,-,CASSTGPQEIGNEQFF,TGCGCCAGCAGTACCGGGCCCCAGGAGATCGGCAATGAGCAGTTCTTC
-,TRBV6-5,TRBJ2-1,-,CASSYSNRRGRNEQFF,TGTGCCAGCAGTTACTCGAATCGGAGAGGTAGAAATGAGCAGTTCTTC